This TCR beta chain comes out of a study of post-analysis software for immune sequencing data. Looking at the study overall: Progressive-relapsing, secondary progressive and relapsing-remitting multiple sclerosis were among the disease courses included. Whole-study results and caveats: In patients, a few TRBV segments were more frequent than in controls, with TRBV5-6, TRBV5-1 and TRBV20-1 among them.

As concerns this clonotype: As yet, its antigen is unknown.

Unique molecular identifiers tagged the TCR beta cDNA libraries. MiXCR, run by TCRdb on the PCR reads, gives a single entry per CDR3 protein. This repertoire shows about 820,000 distinct CDR3 sequences, about 57% found once; its top ten account for over 4%. Germline CDR1 SQVTM, CDR2 ANQGSEA. The CDR3 loop spans 13 amino acids. The source is a girl aged 10 to 17 with multiple sclerosis. V gene TRBV29-1 combines with J gene TRBJ2-1; D remains ambiguous. TRBJ2-7 matches the DNA end more closely, so the J call is doubtful. The sequenced sample consisted of blood. This CDR3 is CSVGLIGYNEQYF. The CDR3 nucleotides are TGCAGCGTTGGCCTAATAGGCTACAATGAGCAGTACTTC.